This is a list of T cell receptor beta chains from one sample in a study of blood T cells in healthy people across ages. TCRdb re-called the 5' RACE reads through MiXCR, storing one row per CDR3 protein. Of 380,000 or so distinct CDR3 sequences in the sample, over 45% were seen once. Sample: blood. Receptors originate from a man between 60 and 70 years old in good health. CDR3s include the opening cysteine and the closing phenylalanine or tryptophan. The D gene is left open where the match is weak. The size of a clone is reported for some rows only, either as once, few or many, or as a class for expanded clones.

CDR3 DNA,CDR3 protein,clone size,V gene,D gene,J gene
TGTGCCACCAGCGGGGGACTTGAATACACAGATACGCAGTATTTT,CATSGGLEYTDTQYF,.,TRBV15,.,TRBJ2-3
TGTGCCAGCAGCCCTCGGGCAGGGAGATGGAGGCAGCCCCAGCATTTT,CASSPRAGRWRQPQHF,.,TRBV21-1,.,TRBJ1-5
TGTGCCAGCAGCTCCTTTCTGCTAGCGGGAGGCAATGAGCAGTTCTTC,CASSSFLLAGGNEQFF,.,TRBV7-2,TRBD2,TRBJ2-1
TGTGCTAGTGGGATAGGGGGGGGCGGGAACAATGAGCAGTTCTTC,CASGIGGGGNNEQFF,.,TRBV12-5,.,TRBJ2-1
TGTACCAGCAGTTTAGGGGGACAGGCAGAGACCCAGTACTTC,CTSSLGGQAETQYF,.,TRBV28,TRBD1,TRBJ2-5
TGTGCCACCAGACTGGTGGCGGAGTACAATGAGCAGTACTTC,CATRLVAEYNEQYF,few,TRBV15,.,TRBJ2-7
TGTGCCAGCAGCGTAGGTAGCGGGAGCGGGGAGCAGTTCTTC,CASSVGSGSGEQFF,few,TRBV9,TRBD2,TRBJ2-1
TGTGCCAGCAGCCAAGCGATGACAGGGGGCCAGACCCAGTACTTC,CASSQAMTGGQTQYF,.,TRBV14,TRBD1,TRBJ2-5
TGTGCCAGCAGTCCGGGATCCCGACCAGATACGCAGTATTTT,CASSPGSRPDTQYF,many,TRBV28,.,TRBJ2-3
TGTGCCAGCAGCCAAGATAAGCCTACGACGGAGACCCAGTACTTC,CASSQDKPTTETQYF,few,TRBV3-1,.,TRBJ2-5
TGTGCCAGCAGTTTATGGGCGGCACTAGCCAAAAACATTCAGTACTTC,CASSLWAALAKNIQYF,many,TRBV27,.,TRBJ2-4
TGTGCCAGCAGCGGCGGACAGGGTGGCAATCAGCCCCAGCATTTT,CASSGGQGGNQPQHF,.,TRBV7-9,TRBD1,TRBJ1-5
TGTGCCACCAGTGATTATGGGACAGGGAGGATGGAGACCCAGTACTTC,CATSDYGTGRMETQYF,few,TRBV24-1,TRBD1,TRBJ2-5
TGTGCCAGCAGCCGAACGACAGGGGCCTCATTGACGACCCAGTACTTC,CASSRTTGASLTTQYF,.,TRBV12-3/TRBV12-4,TRBD1,TRBJ2-5
TGTGCCACCAGCCTCGACGGCCGTGGACATCGGCACCAGTACTTC,CATSLDGRGHRHQYF,few,TRBV15,.,TRBJ2-5
TGCGCCAGCAGCTTGGGACACCCCAGCACAGATACGCAGTATTTT,CASSLGHPSTDTQYF,once,TRBV5-1,.,TRBJ2-3
TGCGCCAGCAGCCAAGGTCCAGGACTAGGCTACGAGCAGTACTTC,CASSQGPGLGYEQYF,.,TRBV4-1,TRBD2,TRBJ2-7
TGCAGTGCTAGGGGGGGCGAAGTCCCCAATGAGCAGTTCTTC,CSARGGEVPNEQFF,few,TRBV20-1,.,TRBJ2-1
TGTGCCAGCAGTCCCGACAGAATGCACGAGCAGTACTTC,CASSPDRMHEQYF,many,TRBV12-3/TRBV12-4,.,TRBJ2-7
TGTGCCAGCAGCTTAGGGGTCAGCTATGGCTACACCTTC,CASSLGVSYGYTF,few,TRBV11-1,.,TRBJ1-2
TGTGCCAGCAGCCGCCTGGGACTTAACATCGGGGAGCTGTTTTTT,CASSRLGLNIGELFF,.,TRBV7-2,.,TRBJ2-2
TGTGCCAGCAGCCAAGGAAGTAGCGGGGTCTACGAGCAGTACTTC,CASSQGSSGVYEQYF,.,TRBV4-2,TRBD2,TRBJ2-7
TGTGCCAGCACGTTTTCGGGACAGCAATATGGCTACACCTTC,CASTFSGQQYGYTF,.,TRBV6-5,TRBD1,TRBJ1-2
TGTGCCAGCAGGACCTCCGGGACAGGGGGCAACATTCAGTACTTC,CASRTSGTGGNIQYF,.,TRBV28,TRBD1,TRBJ2-4
TGCAGTGACAGGGACATCCATGTTGCAGATACGCAGTATTTT,CSDRDIHVADTQYF,few,TRBV20-1,.,TRBJ2-3
TGTGCCTGGATTAGGGGTGGCTATGGGGCCAACGTCCTGACTTTC,CAWIRGGYGANVLTF,once,TRBV30,.,TRBJ2-6
TGTGCCAGCAGCCATAGTCTCAGGGTGGGGGAGACCCAGTACTTC,CASSHSLRVGETQYF,.,TRBV7-8,.,TRBJ2-5
TGTGCCAGCAGAAGAGGCGAGGCAGACGAGCAGTTCTTC,CASRRGEADEQFF,.,TRBV2,.,TRBJ2-1
TGTGCCACCAGTGACCCCCTCAGGGCAGGGGAGACCCAGTACTTC,CATSDPLRAGETQYF,few,TRBV24-1,.,TRBJ2-5
TGTGCCAGCAGCGTAGGGGACAGGGAGGACTACGAGCGGTACTTC,CASSVGDREDYERYF,.,TRBV9,TRBD1,TRBJ2-5
TGTGCCAGCAGTGTTCTCGGAAGGGAGAACGAGCAGTACTTC,CASSVLGRENEQYF,.,TRBV2,.,TRBJ2-7
TGTGCCAGCAGTTACTCCGGCAGAAACAATGAGCAGTTCTTC,CASSYSGRNNEQFF,.,TRBV6-2/TRBV6-3,.,TRBJ2-1
TGTGCCAACCACCGGAGACACGTTTACGAGCAGTACTTC,CANHRRHVYEQYF,.,TRBV6-5,.,TRBJ2-7
TGTGCCAGCAGCGTGGCTCGCGGGGGGCGCTACACAGATACGCAGTATTTT,CASSVARGGRYTDTQYF,.,TRBV5-4,TRBD2,TRBJ2-3
TGTGCCAGCAGTTTAGTTTTGTTCCGGGACACCAAAGACCAAGAGACCCAGTTCTTC,CASSLVLFRDTKDQETQFF,.,TRBV28,.,TRBJ2-1
TGTGCCAGCATGCTAGCGGGAGTGACAGATACGCAGTATTTT,CASMLAGVTDTQYF,.,TRBV27,TRBD2,TRBJ2-3
TGTGCCTGGAGGGAACTTCGGGGCTACGAGCAGTACTTC,CAWRELRGYEQYF,few,TRBV30,.,TRBJ2-7
TGCAGTGCGCCTCCCCGGGACCTCCCCTACGAGCAGTACTTC,CSAPPRDLPYEQYF,.,TRBV20-1,.,TRBJ2-7
TGTGCCAGCAAGGGGACAGGGATGGCCAAAAACATTCAGTACTTC,CASKGTGMAKNIQYF,.,TRBV6-1,TRBD1,TRBJ2-4
TGTGCCAGCAGTTTAAGGGGAAAGCTGTTTTTT,CASSLRGKLFF,.,TRBV12-3/TRBV12-4,.,TRBJ2-2
TGCAGTGCTAGAGTACAGGGGACCGTGGAGACCCAGTACTTC,CSARVQGTVETQYF,.,TRBV20-1,TRBD1,TRBJ2-5
TGCAGTGCTAGAGACGACTCCCAAGAGACCCAGTACTTC,CSARDDSQETQYF,.,TRBV20-1,.,TRBJ2-5
TGTGCCTGGAAAGAGGGGTCAACGGGGCAGTACTTC,CAWKEGSTGQYF,few,TRBV30,.,TRBJ2-5
TGCAGCGTTGAAGAACAGGGAACGAACATTCAGTACTTC,CSVEEQGTNIQYF,.,TRBV29-1,.,TRBJ2-4
TGTGCCAGCATCGAGGGGGATCTAGTATTCACTGAAGCTTTCTTT,CASIEGDLVFTEAFF,.,TRBV6-1,.,TRBJ1-1
TGTGCCAGCAGCCAGGAGGCCACCGCCTGGACCCAGTACTTC,CASSQEATAWTQYF,.,TRBV7-9,.,TRBJ2-5
TGCAGTGCTAGCCCCCCGGGACAGGGGGAAAACATTCAGTACTTC,CSASPPGQGENIQYF,.,TRBV20-1,TRBD1,TRBJ2-4
TGTGCCAGCAGCCAAACCGGGACAGTTGGGATCTCCTACAATGAGCAGTTCTTC,CASSQTGTVGISYNEQFF,many,TRBV7-2,TRBD1,TRBJ2-1
TGTGCCAGCAGTTCCCCCCCTACAGGGGGCAGGGGCTACACCTTC,CASSSPPTGGRGYTF,.,TRBV28,TRBD1,TRBJ1-2
TGCAGCGTTGAAGATCGGGAAGGGGTATACGAGCAGTTCTTC,CSVEDREGVYEQFF,.,TRBV29-1,.,TRBJ2-1
TGCAGTTTTATAGCGGGGGGAGTCACAGATACGCAGTATTTT,CSFIAGGVTDTQYF,.,TRBV29-1,TRBD2,TRBJ2-3
TGTGCCAGCAGCCCACGGACTAGCGGGAGATCGTCCAAAAACATACAGTACTTC,CASSPRTSGRSSKNIQYF,.,TRBV3-1,TRBD2,TRBJ2-4
TGCAGTGCCGGGCCCCCCCGATGGACTAGCGGGAGGGCCTTGGCGTCCTACAATGAGCAGTTCTTC,CSAGPPRWTSGRALASYNEQFF,.,TRBV20-1,TRBD2,TRBJ2-1
TGCAGTGTCAGACAGGGGACCTACGAGCAGTACTTC,CSVRQGTYEQYF,many,TRBV20-1,TRBD1,TRBJ2-7